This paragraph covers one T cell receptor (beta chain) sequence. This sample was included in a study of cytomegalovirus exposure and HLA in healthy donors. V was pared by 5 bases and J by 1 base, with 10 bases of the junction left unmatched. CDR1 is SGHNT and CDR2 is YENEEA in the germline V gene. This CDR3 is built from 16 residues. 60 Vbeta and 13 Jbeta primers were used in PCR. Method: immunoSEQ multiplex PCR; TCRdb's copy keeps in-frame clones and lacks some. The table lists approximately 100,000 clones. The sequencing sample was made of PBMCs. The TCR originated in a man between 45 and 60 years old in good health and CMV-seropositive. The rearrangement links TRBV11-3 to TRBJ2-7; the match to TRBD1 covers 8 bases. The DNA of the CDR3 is TGTGCCAGCAGCCCCCCGACAGGGGTCCATTCCTACGAGCAGTACTTC. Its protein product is CASSPPTGVHSYEQYF. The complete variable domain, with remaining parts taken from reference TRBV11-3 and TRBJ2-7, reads EAGVVQSPRYKIIEKKQPVAFWCNPISGHNTLYWYLQNLGQGPELLIRYENEEAVDDSQLPKDRFSAERLKGVDSTLKIQPAELGDSAVYLCASSPPTGVHSYEQYFGPGTRLTVT.